A single sample gave rise to the 8 T cell receptor beta chains below, sequenced in a study of cytomegalovirus exposure and HLA in healthy donors. The PCR ran on 60 Vbeta and 13 Jbeta primers. The data were produced by immunoSEQ multiplex PCR, yet TCRdb's version contains in-frame clones alone and is incomplete. The sample records about 170,000 clones, roughly 72% being singletons. The specimen was PBMCs. Receptor source: a woman aged 25 to 39 in good health and CMV-seropositive.

This clone has only a few counts. The V gene is TRBV7-2, the J gene TRBJ1-2, with D uncertain. CDR3 length: 12 amino acids. V lost 5 bases and J lost 5, with 9 bases in between. In germline, CDR1 is SGHTA, CDR2 FQGNSA. As DNA, the CDR3 is TGTGCCAGCAGCCCTATACGGTATGGCTACACCTTC. It is translated as CASSPIRYGYTF.

This sequence joins TRBV6-6 and TRBJ1-1; D is possibly TRBD1 (5 bases). Germline lookup yields CDR1 MNHNY and CDR2 SVGAGI (reference sequence). Trimming pared 4 bases from V and 0 bases from J, leaving 6 bases between. The CDR3 sequence is 13 residues long. The DNA of the CDR3 is TGTGCCAGCAGTTCCAGGGTGAACACTGAAGCTTTCTTT. As protein: CASSSRVNTEAFF.

V usage is TRBV30 and J usage is TRBJ1-2; 7 bases agree with TRBD1. The junction had 9 bases not matched to a gene; V was cut back by 3 bases and J by 5 bases. The CDR3 extends over 14 amino acids. Germline-derived CDR1 and CDR2 are GTSNPN and SVGIG (reference sequence). The CDR3 DNA reads TGTGCCTGGAGCGGACTGGACAGGACATATGGCTACACCTTC. It encodes CAWSGLDRTYGYTF.

The sample holds a few counts of this clone. The V and J genes are TRBV7-8 and TRBJ2-3; tentative D call: TRBD2 (6 bases). The germline CDR1 and CDR2 sequences are SGHVS and FQNEAQ. V gave up 1 base and J gave up 8 bases, with 7 bases separating them. The CDR3 runs 12 residues. CDR3 DNA sequence: TGTGCCAGCAGCTTAGGGCGGGGTACGCAGTATTTT. It translates to CASSLGRGTQYF.

The chain has TRBV29-1 and TRBJ1-1, with D possibly being TRBD1 (6 bases). The germline V and J ends were trimmed by 5 bases and 2 bases, with 12 bases remaining between them. Germline CDR1 reads SQVTM; CDR2 reads ANQGSEA. The CDR3 has 13 amino acids. This CDR3 is CSVRQGTNTEAFF. As DNA, the CDR3 is TGCAGCGTTCGTCAGGGGACAAACACTGAAGCTTTCTTT. Variable domain in full (rest from reference TRBV29-1 and TRBJ1-1): SAVISQKPSRDICQRGTSLTIQCQVDSQVTMMFWYRQQPGQSLTLIATANQGSEATYESGFVIDKFPISRPNLTFSTLTVSNMSPEDSSIYLCSVRQGTNTEAFFGQGTRLTVV.

J is TRBJ1-1 and V is TRBV5-1; D unclear. Deletions cut 5 bases from V and 2 bases from J, with 19 bases between. Germline CDR1 is SGHRS and CDR2 is YFSETQ. The CDR3 contains 16 residues. CDR3 protein: CASSGEYGLPNTEAFF. The CDR3 DNA sequence: TGCGCCAGCAGTGGGGAGTATGGCCTCCCTAACACTGAAGCTTTCTTT. Full variable domain (remainder filled in from reference TRBV5-1 and TRBJ1-1): KAGVTQTPRYLIKTRGQQVTLSCSPISGHRSVSWYQQTPGQGLQFLFEYFSETQRNKGNFPGRFSGRQFSNSRSEMNVSTLELGDSALYLCASSGEYGLPNTEAFFGQGTRLTVV.

This chain connects TRBV9 to TRBJ2-3; 14 positions agree with TRBD2. The CDR3 contains 18 residues. In germline, CDR1 is SGDLS, CDR2 YYNGEE. The J segment lost 3 bases and the V segment lost 3 bases, leaving 9 bases of the junction unmatched. The DNA for the CDR3 is TGTGCCAGCAGCGGCAGGACTAGCGGGGGGTTCGCAACAGATACGCAGTATTTT. Translating it yields CASSGRTSGGFATDTQYF. The full variable domain, rest sourced from reference TRBV9 and TRBJ2-3, is DSGVTQTPKHLITATGQRVTLRCSPRSGDLSVYWYQQSLDQGLQFLIQYYNGEERAKGNILERFSAQQFPDLHSELNLSSLELGDSALYFCASSGRTSGGFATDTQYFGPGTRLTVL.

A note on this clone: This same CDR3 is encoded by further DNA sequences in the sample. CDR3 in DNA: TGTGCCAGCAGTATGACAGGTGGGAGCAATCAGCCCCAGCATTTT. This translates into CASSMTGGSNQPQHF. This sequence joins TRBV27 and TRBJ1-5, with D perhaps TRBD1 (6 bases). Trimming stripped 5 bases from V and 1 base from J, with 12 bases between. This CDR3 region has 15 residues. Per germline, CDR1 MNHEY and CDR2 SMNVEV (reference sequence).